This T cell receptor beta chain was documented in a study of T-cell memory formation after mild COVID-19. On the study more broadly: Largely, TCR clusters stayed within a single donor. The study's findings and limits: Later expanders leaned CD4+, whereas clones that contracted between day 15 and 85 were balanced CD4/CD8. Within pre-infection memory, some responding clones were found, suggesting cross-reactive memory joined.

This clonotype was counted only a few times. Its target is unknown. A 5'RACE reaction primed in the constant segment made cDNA libraries of TCR alpha and TCR beta, and these carried sample barcodes and UMIs. MiXCR, applied by TCRdb to the 5' RACE reads, yields one record per CDR3 protein. The sample lists 250,000 to 350,000 distinct CDR3 sequences; roughly a fifth were seen once. Trimming removed 6 bases from V and 7 bases from J; junction bases left unmatched: 6. The CDR3 covers 16 residues. The receptor was derived from a man aged 18-30 years who had mild COVID-19 (a few samples of this study predate the infection). Cell type and time point are not known. The sample taken for sequencing was PBMCs or a T cell subset sorted from them (not recorded which). V gene TRBV12-3 or TRBV12-4 combines with J gene TRBJ2-1; TRBD2 aligns across 16 bases. CDR3 coding DNA: TGTGCCAGCAGATGGGGACTAGCGGGGGGGTGGAATGAGCAGTTCTTC. The encoded protein is CASRWGLAGGWNEQFF.